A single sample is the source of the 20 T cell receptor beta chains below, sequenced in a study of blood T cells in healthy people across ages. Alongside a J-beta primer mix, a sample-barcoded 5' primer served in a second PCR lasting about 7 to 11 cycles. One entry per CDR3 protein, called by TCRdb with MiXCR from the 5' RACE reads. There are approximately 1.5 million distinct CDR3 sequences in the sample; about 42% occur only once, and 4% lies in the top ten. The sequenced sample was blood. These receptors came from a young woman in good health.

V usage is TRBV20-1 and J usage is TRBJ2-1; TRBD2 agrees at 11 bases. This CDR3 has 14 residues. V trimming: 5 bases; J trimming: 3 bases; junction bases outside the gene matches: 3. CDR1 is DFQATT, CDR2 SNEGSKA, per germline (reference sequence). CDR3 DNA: TGCAGTGCTCTTAGCGGGGGGGTCTACAATGAGCAGTTCTTC. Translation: CSALSGGVYNEQFF.

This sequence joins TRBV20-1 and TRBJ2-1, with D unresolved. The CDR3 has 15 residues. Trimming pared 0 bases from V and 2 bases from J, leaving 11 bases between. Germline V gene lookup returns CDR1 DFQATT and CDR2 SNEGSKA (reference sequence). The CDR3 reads CSARDKRAAYNEQFF. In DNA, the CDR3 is TGCAGTGCTAGAGATAAAAGGGCCGCCTACAATGAGCAGTTCTTC.

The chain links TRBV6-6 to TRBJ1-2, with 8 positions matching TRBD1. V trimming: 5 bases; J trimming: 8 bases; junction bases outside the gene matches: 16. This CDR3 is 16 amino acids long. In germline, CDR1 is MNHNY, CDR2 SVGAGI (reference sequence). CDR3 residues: CASSTRTGYSYGGYTF. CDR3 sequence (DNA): TGTGCCAGCAGTACGCGGACAGGGTATTCCTACGGCGGCTACACCTTC.

Written as DNA, the CDR3 is TGTGCCATCAGTGGAGGGGCACAAGCGGGGGCAAATGAAAAACTGTTTTTT. Encoded protein: CAISGGAQAGANEKLFF. The V gene is TRBV10-3, the J gene TRBJ1-4; D may be TRBD1 (6 bases). Germline-derived CDR1 and CDR2 are ENHRY and SYGVKD. The CDR3 has 17 residues. Deletions cut 4 bases from V and 5 bases from J, with 20 bases between.

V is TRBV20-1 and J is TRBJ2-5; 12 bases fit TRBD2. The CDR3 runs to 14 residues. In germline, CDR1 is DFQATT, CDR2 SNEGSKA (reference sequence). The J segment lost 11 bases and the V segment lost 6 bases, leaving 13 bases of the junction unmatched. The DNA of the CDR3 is TGCAGTGCGATCCCGGGACTAGCGGGTGGTGAGCAGTACTTC. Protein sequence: CSAIPGLAGGEQYF.

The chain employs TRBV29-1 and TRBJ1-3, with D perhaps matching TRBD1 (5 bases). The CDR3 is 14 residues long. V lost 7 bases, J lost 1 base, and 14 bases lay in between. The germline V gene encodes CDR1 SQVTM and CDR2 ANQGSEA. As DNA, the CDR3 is TGCAGCGGGGGGACGGGACTTTCTGGAAACACCATATATTTT. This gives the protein CSGGTGLSGNTIYF.

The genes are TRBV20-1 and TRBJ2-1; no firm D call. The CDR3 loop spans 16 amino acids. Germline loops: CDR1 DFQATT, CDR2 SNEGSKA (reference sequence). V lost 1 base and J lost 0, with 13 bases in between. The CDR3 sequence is CSARGPVDRSYNEQFF. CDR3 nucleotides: TGCAGTGCTAGAGGACCCGTCGACCGCTCCTACAATGAGCAGTTCTTC.

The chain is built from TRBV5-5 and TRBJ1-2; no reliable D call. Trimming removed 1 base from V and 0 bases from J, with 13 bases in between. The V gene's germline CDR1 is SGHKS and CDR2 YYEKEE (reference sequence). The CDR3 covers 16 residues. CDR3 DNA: TGTGCCAGCAGCTTGAAAAGCTTACAGACTAACTATGGCTACACCTTC. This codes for CASSLKSLQTNYGYTF.

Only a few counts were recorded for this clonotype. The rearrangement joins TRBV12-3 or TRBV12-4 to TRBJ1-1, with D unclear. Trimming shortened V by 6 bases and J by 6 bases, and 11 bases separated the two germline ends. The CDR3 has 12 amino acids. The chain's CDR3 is CASRGPVPEAFF. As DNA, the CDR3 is TGTGCCAGCAGAGGTCCAGTACCTGAAGCTTTCTTT.

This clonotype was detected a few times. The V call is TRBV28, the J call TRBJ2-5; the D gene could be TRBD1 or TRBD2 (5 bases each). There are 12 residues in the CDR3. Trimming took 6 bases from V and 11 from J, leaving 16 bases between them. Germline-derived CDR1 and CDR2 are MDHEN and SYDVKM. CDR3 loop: CASRPGLGEQYF. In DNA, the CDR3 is TGTGCCAGCAGGCCAGGGTTGGGAGAGCAGTACTTC.

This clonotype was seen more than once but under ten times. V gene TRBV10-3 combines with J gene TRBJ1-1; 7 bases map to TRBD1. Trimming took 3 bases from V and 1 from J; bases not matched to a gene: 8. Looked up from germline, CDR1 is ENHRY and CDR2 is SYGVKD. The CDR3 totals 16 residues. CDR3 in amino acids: CAISDRDRGSNTEAFF. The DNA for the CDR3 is TGTGCCATCAGTGACCGGGACAGAGGTTCGAACACTGAAGCTTTCTTT.

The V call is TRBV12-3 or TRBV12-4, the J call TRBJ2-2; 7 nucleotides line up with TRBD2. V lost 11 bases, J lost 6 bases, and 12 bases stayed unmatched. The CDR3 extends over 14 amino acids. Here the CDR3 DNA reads TGTGCCCTTGGGTGGGAGGGCCTAGCCGGGGAGCTGTTTTTT. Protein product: CALGWEGLAGELFF.

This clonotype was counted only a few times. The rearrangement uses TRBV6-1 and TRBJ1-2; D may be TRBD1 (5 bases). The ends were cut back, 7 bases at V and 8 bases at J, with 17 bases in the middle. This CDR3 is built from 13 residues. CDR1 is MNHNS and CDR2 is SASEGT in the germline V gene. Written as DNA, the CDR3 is TGTGCCAGCACCCTACAGGACACGGGCGGCTACACCTTC. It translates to CASTLQDTGGYTF.

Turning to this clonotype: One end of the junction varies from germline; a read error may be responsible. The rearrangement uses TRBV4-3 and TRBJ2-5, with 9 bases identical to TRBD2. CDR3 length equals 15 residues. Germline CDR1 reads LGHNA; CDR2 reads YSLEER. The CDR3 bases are TGCACCAGCAGCCTCGTGAGCGGGAGGCAAGAGACCCAGTACTTC. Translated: CTSSLVSGRQETQYF.

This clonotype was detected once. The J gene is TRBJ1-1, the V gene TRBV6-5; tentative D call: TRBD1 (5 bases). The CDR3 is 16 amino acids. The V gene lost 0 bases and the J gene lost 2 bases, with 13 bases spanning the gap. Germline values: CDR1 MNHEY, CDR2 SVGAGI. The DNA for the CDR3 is TGTGCCAGCAGTTACTCTAGGGGCAGGCAAAACACTGAAGCTTTCTTT. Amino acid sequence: CASSYSRGRQNTEAFF.

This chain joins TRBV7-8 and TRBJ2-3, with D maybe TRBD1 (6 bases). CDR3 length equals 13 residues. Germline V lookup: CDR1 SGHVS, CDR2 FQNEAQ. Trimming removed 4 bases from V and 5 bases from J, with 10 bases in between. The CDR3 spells CASSSGAKDTQYF. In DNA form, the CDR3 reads TGTGCCAGCAGCTCAGGGGCGAAAGATACGCAGTATTTT.

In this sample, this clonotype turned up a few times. CDR3 region: CASSSSGLARDTQYF. CDR3 DNA: TGTGCCAGCAGTTCCTCGGGACTAGCGCGGGATACGCAGTATTTT. V usage is TRBV6-2 or TRBV6-3 and J usage is TRBJ2-3; 10 positions agree with TRBD2. In germline, CDR1 is MNHEY, CDR2 SVGEGT. V lost 4 bases to trimming and J lost 6 bases; unmatched junction nucleotides: 7. The CDR3 runs 15 residues.

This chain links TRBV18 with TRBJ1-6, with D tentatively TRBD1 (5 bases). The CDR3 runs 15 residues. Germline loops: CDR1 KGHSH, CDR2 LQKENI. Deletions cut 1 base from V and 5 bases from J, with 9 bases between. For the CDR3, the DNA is TGTGCCAGCTCACCACTACAGGATAATAATTCACCCCTCCACTTT. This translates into CASSPLQDNNSPLHF.

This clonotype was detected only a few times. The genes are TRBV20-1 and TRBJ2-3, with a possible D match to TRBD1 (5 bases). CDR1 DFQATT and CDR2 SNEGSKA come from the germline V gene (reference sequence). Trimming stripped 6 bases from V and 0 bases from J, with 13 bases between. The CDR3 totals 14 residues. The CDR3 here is CSAPRQGSTDTQYF. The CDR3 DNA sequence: TGCAGTGCCCCGCGGCAGGGAAGCACAGATACGCAGTATTTT.

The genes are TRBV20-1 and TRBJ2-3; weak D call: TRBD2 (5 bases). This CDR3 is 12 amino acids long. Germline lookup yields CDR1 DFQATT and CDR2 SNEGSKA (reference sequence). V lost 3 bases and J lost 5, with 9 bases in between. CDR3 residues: CSARSAGDTQYF. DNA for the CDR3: TGCAGTGCTAGGTCGGCGGGAGATACGCAGTATTTT.